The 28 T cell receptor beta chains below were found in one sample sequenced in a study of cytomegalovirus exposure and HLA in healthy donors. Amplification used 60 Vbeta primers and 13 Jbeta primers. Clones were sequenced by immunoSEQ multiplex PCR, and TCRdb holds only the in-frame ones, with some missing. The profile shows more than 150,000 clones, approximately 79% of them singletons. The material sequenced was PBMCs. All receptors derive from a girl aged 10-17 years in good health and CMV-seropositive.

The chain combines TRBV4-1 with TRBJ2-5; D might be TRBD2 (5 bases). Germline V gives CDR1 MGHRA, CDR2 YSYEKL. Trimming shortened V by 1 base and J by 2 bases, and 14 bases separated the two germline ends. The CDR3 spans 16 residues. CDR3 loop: CASSQGSGTSQETQYF. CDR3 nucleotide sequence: TGCGCCAGCAGCCAAGGATCGGGAACTTCTCAAGAGACCCAGTACTTC.

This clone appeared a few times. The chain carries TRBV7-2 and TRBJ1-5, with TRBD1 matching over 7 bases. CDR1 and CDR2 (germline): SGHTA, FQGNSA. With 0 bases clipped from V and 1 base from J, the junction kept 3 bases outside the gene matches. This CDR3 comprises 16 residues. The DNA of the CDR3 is TGTGCCAGCAGCTTAGCGCAGACAGGGAGCAATCAGCCCCAGCATTTT. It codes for CASSLAQTGSNQPQHF.

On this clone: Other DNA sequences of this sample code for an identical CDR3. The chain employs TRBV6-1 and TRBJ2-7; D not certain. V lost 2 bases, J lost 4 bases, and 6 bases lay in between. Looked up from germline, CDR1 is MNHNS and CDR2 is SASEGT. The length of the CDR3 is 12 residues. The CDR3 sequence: CASSESGYEQYF. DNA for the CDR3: TGTGCCAGCAGTGAATCGGGTTACGAGCAGTACTTC.

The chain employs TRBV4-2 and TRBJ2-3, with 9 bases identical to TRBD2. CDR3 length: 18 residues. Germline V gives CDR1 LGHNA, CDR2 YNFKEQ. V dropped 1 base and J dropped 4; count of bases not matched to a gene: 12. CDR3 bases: TGTGCCAGCAGCCAAGTTGGGATTGCGGGGGGGCTCGCAGATACGCAGTATTTT. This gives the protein CASSQVGIAGGLADTQYF.

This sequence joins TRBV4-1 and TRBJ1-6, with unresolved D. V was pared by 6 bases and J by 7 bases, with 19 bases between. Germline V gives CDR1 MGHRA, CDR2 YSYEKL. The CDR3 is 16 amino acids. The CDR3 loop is CASRALYREVNSPLHF. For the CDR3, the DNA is TGCGCCAGCAGGGCCCTATACCGGGAGGTGAATTCACCCCTCCACTTT.

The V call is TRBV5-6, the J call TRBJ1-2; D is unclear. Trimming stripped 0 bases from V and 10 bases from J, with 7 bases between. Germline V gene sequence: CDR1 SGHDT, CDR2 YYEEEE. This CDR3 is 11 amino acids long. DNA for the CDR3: TGTGCCAGCAGCTTGGCGGGGATCTACACCTTC. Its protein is CASSLAGIYTF. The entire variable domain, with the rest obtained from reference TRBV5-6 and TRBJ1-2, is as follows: DAGVTQSPTHLIKTRGQQVTLRCSPKSGHDTVSWYQQALGQGPQFIFQYYEEEERQRGNFPDRFSGHQFPNYSSELNVNALLLGDSALYLCASSLAGIYTFGSGTRLTVV.

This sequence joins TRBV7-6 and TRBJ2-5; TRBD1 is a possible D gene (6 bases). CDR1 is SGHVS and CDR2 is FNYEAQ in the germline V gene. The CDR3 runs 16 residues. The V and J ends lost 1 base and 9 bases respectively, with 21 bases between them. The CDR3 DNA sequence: TGTGCCAGCAGCTTAGACCGGACCCCAGGGGAAGGGCCCCAGTACTTC. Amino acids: CASSLDRTPGEGPQYF. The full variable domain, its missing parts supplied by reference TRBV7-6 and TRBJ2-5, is GAGVSQSPRYKVTKRGQDVALRCDPISGHVSLYWYRQALGQGPEFLTYFNYEAQQDKSGLPNDRFSAERPEGSISTLTIQRTEQRDSAMYRCASSLDRTPGEGPQYFGPGTRLLVL.

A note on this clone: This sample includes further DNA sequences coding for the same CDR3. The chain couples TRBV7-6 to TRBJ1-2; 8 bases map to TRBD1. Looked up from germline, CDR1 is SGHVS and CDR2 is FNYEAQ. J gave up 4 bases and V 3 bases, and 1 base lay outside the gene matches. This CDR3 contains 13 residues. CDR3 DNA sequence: TGTGCCAGCAGCTTCGGACAGGGCTATGGCTACACCTTC. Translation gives CASSFGQGYGYTF.

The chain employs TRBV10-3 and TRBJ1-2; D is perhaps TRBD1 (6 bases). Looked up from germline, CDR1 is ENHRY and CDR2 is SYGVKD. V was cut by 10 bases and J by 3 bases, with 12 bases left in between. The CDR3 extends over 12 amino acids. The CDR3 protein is CATQGVDYGYTF. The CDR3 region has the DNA TGTGCCACACAGGGTGTGGACTATGGCTACACCTTC.

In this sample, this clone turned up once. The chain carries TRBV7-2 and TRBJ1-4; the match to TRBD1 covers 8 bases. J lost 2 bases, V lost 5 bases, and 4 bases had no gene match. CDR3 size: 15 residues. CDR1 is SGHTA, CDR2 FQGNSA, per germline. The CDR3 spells CASSRQGITNEKLFF. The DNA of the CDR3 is TGTGCCAGCAGCCGACAGGGGATCACTAATGAAAAACTGTTTTTT.

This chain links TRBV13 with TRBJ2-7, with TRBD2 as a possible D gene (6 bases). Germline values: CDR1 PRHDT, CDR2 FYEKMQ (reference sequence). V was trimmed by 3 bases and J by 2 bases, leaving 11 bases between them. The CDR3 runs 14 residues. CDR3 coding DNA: TGTGCCAGCAGCTTCGGAGGGAGGACCTACGAGCAGTACTTC. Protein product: CASSFGGRTYEQYF.

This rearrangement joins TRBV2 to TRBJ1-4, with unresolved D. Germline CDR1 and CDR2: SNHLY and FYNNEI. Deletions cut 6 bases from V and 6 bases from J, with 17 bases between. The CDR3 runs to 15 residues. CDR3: CASRGGIYPHEKLFF. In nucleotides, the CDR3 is TGTGCCAGCAGGGGAGGGATCTACCCCCATGAAAAACTGTTTTTT.

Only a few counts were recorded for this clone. Here the CDR3 DNA reads TGTGCCAGCAGCTTAGGGGGGCTTGTCACTGAAGCTTTCTTT. As protein: CASSLGGLVTEAFF. The chain combines TRBV7-9 with TRBJ1-1; the D gene is possibly TRBD1 (6 bases). CDR3 size: 14 residues. Germline V lookup: CDR1 SEHNR, CDR2 FQNEAQ (reference sequence). V lost 1 base and J lost 4, with 10 bases in between.

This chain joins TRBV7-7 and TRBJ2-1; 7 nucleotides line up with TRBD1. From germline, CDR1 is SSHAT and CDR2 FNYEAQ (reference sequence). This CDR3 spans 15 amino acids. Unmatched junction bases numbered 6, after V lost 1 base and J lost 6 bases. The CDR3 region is CASSLGDPGGNEQFF. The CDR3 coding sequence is TGTGCCAGCAGCTTAGGAGATCCAGGGGGCAATGAGCAGTTCTTC.

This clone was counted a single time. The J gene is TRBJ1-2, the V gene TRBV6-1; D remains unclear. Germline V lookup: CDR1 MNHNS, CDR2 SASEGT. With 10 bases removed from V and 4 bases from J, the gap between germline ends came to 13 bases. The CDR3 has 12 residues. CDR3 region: CATPRVGYGYTF. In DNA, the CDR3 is TGTGCCACTCCCCGGGTGGGCTATGGCTACACCTTC.

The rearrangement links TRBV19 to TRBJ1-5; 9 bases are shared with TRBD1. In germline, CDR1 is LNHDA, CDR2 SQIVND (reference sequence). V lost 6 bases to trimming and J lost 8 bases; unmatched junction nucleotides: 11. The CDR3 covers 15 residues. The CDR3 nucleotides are TGTGCCAGTAGAACCTGGGGACAGGGATCTGAGCCCCAGCATTTT. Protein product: CASRTWGQGSEPQHF.

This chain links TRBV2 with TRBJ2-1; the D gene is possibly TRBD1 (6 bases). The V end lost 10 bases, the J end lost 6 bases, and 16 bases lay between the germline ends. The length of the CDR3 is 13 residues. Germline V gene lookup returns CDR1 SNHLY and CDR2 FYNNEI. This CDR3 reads CATGGTGLNEQFF. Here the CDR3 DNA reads TGTGCCACCGGCGGTACAGGGCTCAATGAGCAGTTCTTC.

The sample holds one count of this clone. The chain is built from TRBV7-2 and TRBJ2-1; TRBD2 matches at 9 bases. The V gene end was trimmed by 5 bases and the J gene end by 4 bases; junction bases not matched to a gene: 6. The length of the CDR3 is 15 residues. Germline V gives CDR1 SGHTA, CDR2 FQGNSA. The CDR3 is CASSVAGGSYNEQFF. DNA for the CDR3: TGTGCCAGCAGCGTCGCGGGGGGGAGTTACAATGAGCAGTTCTTC.

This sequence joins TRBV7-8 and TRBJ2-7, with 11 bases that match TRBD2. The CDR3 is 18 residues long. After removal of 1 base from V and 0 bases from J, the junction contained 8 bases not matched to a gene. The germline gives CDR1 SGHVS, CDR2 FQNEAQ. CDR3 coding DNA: TGTGCCAGCAGCTTAGGGGGGCTAGCGGGGGGTACCTCCTACGAGCAGTACTTC. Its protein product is CASSLGGLAGGTSYEQYF.

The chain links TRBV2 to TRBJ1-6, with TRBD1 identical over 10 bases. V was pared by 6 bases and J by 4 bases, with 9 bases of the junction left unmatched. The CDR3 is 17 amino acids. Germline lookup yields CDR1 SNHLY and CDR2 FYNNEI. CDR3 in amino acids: CASSVGDRGRYNSPLHF. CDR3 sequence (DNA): TGTGCCAGCAGCGTCGGGGACAGGGGACGTTATAATTCACCCCTCCACTTT.

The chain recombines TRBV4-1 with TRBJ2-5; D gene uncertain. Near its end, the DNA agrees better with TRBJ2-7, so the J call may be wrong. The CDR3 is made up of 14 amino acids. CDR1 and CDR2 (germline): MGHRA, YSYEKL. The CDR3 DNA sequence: TGCGCCAGCAGCCAAGCCCCGAGCTCCTACGAGCAGTACTTC. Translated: CASSQAPSSYEQYF.

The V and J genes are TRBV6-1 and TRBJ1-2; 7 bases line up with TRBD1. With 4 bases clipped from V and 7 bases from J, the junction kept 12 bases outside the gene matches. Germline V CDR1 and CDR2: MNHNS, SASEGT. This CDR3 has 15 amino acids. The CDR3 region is CASSGPTGYLAGYTF. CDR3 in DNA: TGTGCCAGCAGTGGCCCGACAGGGTATTTAGCTGGCTACACCTTC.

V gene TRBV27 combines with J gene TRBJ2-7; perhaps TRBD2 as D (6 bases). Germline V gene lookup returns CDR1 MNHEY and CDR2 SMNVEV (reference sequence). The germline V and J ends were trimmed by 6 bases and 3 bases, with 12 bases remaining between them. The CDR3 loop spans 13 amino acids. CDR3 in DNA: TGTGCCAGCAGCCAAGGGGAGGTCTACGAGCAGTACTTC. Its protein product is CASSQGEVYEQYF.

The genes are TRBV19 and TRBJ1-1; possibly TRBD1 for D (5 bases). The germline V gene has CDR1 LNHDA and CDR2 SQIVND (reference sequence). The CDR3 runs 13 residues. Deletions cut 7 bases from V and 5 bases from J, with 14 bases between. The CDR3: CASTPGGGTEAFF. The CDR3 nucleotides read TGTGCCAGTACCCCAGGTGGGGGGACTGAAGCTTTCTTT.

The DNA of the CDR3 is TGTGCCAGCAGTGAACTCGGAGCCCTGGGGGGGGGATCATATGGCTACACCTTC. Residues: CASSELGALGGGSYGYTF. The chain combines TRBV2 with TRBJ1-2, with D perhaps matching TRBD1 (5 bases). V lost 2 bases, J lost 5 bases, and 24 bases lay in between. Germline CDR1 reads SNHLY; CDR2 reads FYNNEI. The CDR3 contains 18 residues.

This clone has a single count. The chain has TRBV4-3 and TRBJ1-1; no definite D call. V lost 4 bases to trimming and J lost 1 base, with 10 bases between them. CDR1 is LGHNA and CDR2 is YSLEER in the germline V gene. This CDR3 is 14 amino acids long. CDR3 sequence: CASSREARNTEAFF. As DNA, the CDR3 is TGCGCCAGCAGCCGAGAGGCCAGGAACACTGAAGCTTTCTTT.

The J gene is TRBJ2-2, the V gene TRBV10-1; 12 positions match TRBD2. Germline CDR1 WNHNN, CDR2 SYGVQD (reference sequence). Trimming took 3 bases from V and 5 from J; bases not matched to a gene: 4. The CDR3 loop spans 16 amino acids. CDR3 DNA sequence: TGCGCCAGCAGTGATTCGACTAGCGGGGGTACCGGGGAGCTGTTTTTT. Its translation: CASSDSTSGGTGELFF.

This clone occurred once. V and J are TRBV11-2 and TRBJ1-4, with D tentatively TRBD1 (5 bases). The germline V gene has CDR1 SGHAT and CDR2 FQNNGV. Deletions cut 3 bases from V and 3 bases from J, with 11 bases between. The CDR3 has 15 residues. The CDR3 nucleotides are TGTGCCAGCAGCTTGATTTCGGGGGCTAATGAAAAACTGTTTTTT. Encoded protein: CASSLISGANEKLFF.